The text below deals with one T cell receptor (beta chain). Its antigen is unknown. CDR1 is GTSNPN, CDR2 SVGIG, per germline (reference sequence). Losses at the gene ends were 5 bases for V and 4 bases for J; bases not matched to a gene: 7. CDR3 size: 14 residues. The data are from a study of Ad26.COV2.S vaccination and SARS-CoV-2 variants. Study-wide context: The authors gave Ad26.COV2.S intramuscularly, either once or twice 56 days apart.

Profiled with immunoSEQ multiplex PCR; TCRdb holds only in-frame clones, not every one. The sample lists a few hundred thousand clones, over 75% occurring once. Treatment in this sample: roughly 18 received Ad26.COV2.S at low or high dose, single or two shots; about five received placebo; per-sample allocation not given. Following the first vaccine or placebo injection, samples were taken on day 63. Based in Boston, the donor was an adult of 18-55 years. Study-wide findings and caveats: Placebo recipients had lower spike-specific TCR breadth than vaccine recipients.

This material consisted of peripheral blood, taken in a trial of Ad26.COV2.S vaccine versus placebo. This clonotype originated in a person between 18 and 59 years old who received the Ad26.COV2.S COVID-19 vaccine or a placebo. This chain links TRBV30 with TRBJ1-4, with TRBD1 identical over 7 bases. CDR3 region: CAWEYRGLNEKLFF. The CDR3 DNA sequence: TGTGCCTGGGAATACAGGGGCCTTAATGAAAAACTGTTTTTT.